This T cell receptor (beta chain) was observed in a study of naive and memory T cell subsets. Study-level points and caveats: Especially in CD8 cells, naive repertoires contained a few larger clonotypes, possibly CD45RA-re-expressing memory cells.

Two oligonucleotides, mixed equimolar, formed the beta constant-region primer covering TRBC1 and TRBC2. Four rounds of PCR amplified the ligated cDNA using nested alpha and beta constant-region primers plus SP2. From the UMI-ligation and nested PCR reads, TCRdb called clonotypes with MiXCR, one entry per CDR3 protein. The profile covers about 140,000 distinct CDR3 sequences, with approximately 20% appearing a single time and 0.6% to 0.7% taken by the ten largest. After the first PCR, alpha and beta chain libraries were processed separately. CD4 T cells were positively selected, then CD8 T cells from the CD4-negative fraction. The V gene lost 3 bases and the J gene lost 10 bases, with 13 bases spanning the gap. The CDR3 length is 14 residues. Germline loops: CDR1 MDHEN, CDR2 SYDVKM. This clonotype was counted a few times. Antigen unknown.

The sequence was obtained from a human donor in good health. Sequenced material: naive CD8+ T cells from blood. The chain is built from TRBV28 and TRBJ1-6; D is unclear. In DNA, the CDR3 is TGTGCCAGCAGTTTGTGGGAGGAGGGCTCACCCCTCCACTTT. It translates to CASSLWEEGSPLHF. The full variable domain, rest sourced from reference TRBV28 and TRBJ1-6, is DVKVTQSSRYLVKRTGEKVFLECVQDMDHENMFWYRQDPGLGLRLIYFSYDVKMKEKGDIPEGYSVSREKKERFSLILESASTNQTSMYLCASSLWEEGSPLHFGNGTRLTVT.